This is a list of T cell receptor beta chains from one sample in a study of blood T cell repertoires in COVID-19. This table comes from immunoSEQ multiplex PCR, and its TCRdb copy is limited to in-frame clones, with some not included. Seen here are hundreds of thousands of clones, roughly nine tenths observed once, and the top ten hold about 3%. Sequencing input: PBMCs or T cells enriched from blood (not recorded which). The receptors shown here come from a woman in her forties or fifties who had recovered from COVID-19. CDR3s include the opening cysteine and the closing phenylalanine or tryptophan. D genes are given only for firm matches. Not every row has a clone size; where given, it reads once, few, many or a size class.

j_call: TRBJ2-1; v_call: TRBV4-1; d_call: TRBD2; clone_size: few; cdr3_aa: CASTPSGRTYNEQFF; cdr3_nt: TGCGCCAGCACCCCTTCCGGGAGGACCTACAATGAGCAGTTCTTC
j_call: TRBJ1-5; v_call: TRBV28; d_call: -; clone_size: -; cdr3_aa: CASELDNFNQPQHF; cdr3_nt: TGTGCCAGCGAACTAGACAATTTCAATCAGCCCCAGCATTTT
j_call: TRBJ2-1; v_call: TRBV5-6; d_call: TRBD2; clone_size: -; cdr3_aa: CASSFYVSGRGNEQFF; cdr3_nt: TGTGCCAGCAGCTTTTACGTCAGCGGGAGGGGCAATGAGCAGTTCTTC
j_call: TRBJ2-3; v_call: TRBV15; d_call: TRBD2; clone_size: -; cdr3_aa: CATSPREGDTQYF; cdr3_nt: TGTGCCACCAGCCCCCGGGAGGGAGATACGCAGTATTTT
j_call: TRBJ2-1; v_call: TRBV19; d_call: TRBD2; clone_size: -; cdr3_aa: CASSIDTGTSGRINEQFF; cdr3_nt: TGTGCCAGTAGTATAGATACCGGGACTAGCGGGAGGATTAATGAGCAGTTCTTC
j_call: TRBJ2-3; v_call: TRBV9; d_call: TRBD2; clone_size: -; cdr3_aa: CASSVGLAGGSTDTQYF; cdr3_nt: TGTGCCAGCAGCGTAGGACTAGCGGGAGGGAGCACAGATACGCAGTATTTT
j_call: TRBJ1-3; v_call: TRBV2; d_call: -; clone_size: -; cdr3_aa: CASRTPSGNTIYF; cdr3_nt: TGTGCCAGCAGAACACCCTCTGGAAACACCATATATTTT
j_call: TRBJ2-2; v_call: TRBV2; d_call: -; clone_size: -; cdr3_aa: CASSVTSYNTGELFF; cdr3_nt: TGTGCCAGCAGTGTAACTAGTTATAACACCGGGGAGCTGTTTTTT
j_call: TRBJ1-1; v_call: TRBV11-2; d_call: -; clone_size: once; cdr3_aa: CASSLGHQLNTEAFF; cdr3_nt: TGTGCCAGCAGCTTGGGACACCAACTTAACACTGAAGCTTTCTTT
j_call: TRBJ2-5; v_call: TRBV5-1; d_call: TRBD1; clone_size: -; cdr3_aa: CASSSGTGRETQYF; cdr3_nt: TGCGCCAGCAGCTCCGGGACAGGGAGAGAGACCCAGTACTTC
j_call: TRBJ1-2; v_call: TRBV9; d_call: -; clone_size: -; cdr3_aa: CASSEIQGPDGYTF; cdr3_nt: TGTGCCAGCAGCGAGATCCAGGGGCCGGATGGCTACACCTTC
j_call: TRBJ1-6; v_call: TRBV6-5; d_call: -; clone_size: -; cdr3_aa: CASSYSTAYNSPLHF; cdr3_nt: TGTGCCAGCAGTTACTCGACAGCTTATAATTCACCCCTCCACTTT
j_call: TRBJ2-3; v_call: TRBV7-2; d_call: TRBD2; clone_size: -; cdr3_aa: CASLPTSGITDTQYF; cdr3_nt: TGTGCCAGCCTCCCGACTAGCGGAATCACAGATACGCAGTATTTT
j_call: TRBJ1-1; v_call: TRBV27; d_call: -; clone_size: -; cdr3_aa: CASSRRTLNTEAFF; cdr3_nt: TGTGCCAGCAGCCGACGGACATTGAACACTGAAGCTTTCTTT
j_call: TRBJ1-2; v_call: TRBV27; d_call: TRBD1; clone_size: once; cdr3_aa: CASSFQGQGNYGYTF; cdr3_nt: TGTGCCAGCAGTTTCCAGGGACAGGGGAACTATGGCTACACCTTC
j_call: TRBJ2-2; v_call: TRBV27; d_call: TRBD2; clone_size: -; cdr3_aa: CASSGLAGGPHTGELFF; cdr3_nt: TGTGCCAGCAGCGGACTAGCGGGAGGGCCCCACACCGGGGAGCTGTTTTTT
j_call: TRBJ2-5; v_call: TRBV2; d_call: TRBD1; clone_size: once; cdr3_aa: CASSDDRGREETQYF; cdr3_nt: TGTGCCAGCAGTGATGACAGGGGGCGCGAAGAGACCCAGTACTTC
j_call: TRBJ1-3; v_call: TRBV30; d_call: -; clone_size: -; cdr3_aa: CAWSSSPGVGNTIYF; cdr3_nt: TGTGCCTGGAGTTCCTCCCCAGGGGTAGGAAACACCATATATTTT
j_call: TRBJ2-1; v_call: TRBV5-4; d_call: TRBD1; clone_size: -; cdr3_aa: CASSLGQGARYNEQFF; cdr3_nt: TGTGCCAGCAGCTTGGGTCAGGGGGCGCGCTACAATGAGCAGTTCTTC
j_call: TRBJ1-4; v_call: TRBV5-1; d_call: TRBD1; clone_size: -; cdr3_aa: CASRRDRGANEKLFF; cdr3_nt: TGCGCCAGCAGACGTGACAGGGGGGCTAATGAAAAACTGTTTTTT
j_call: TRBJ1-6; v_call: TRBV6-5; d_call: -; clone_size: -; cdr3_aa: CASSYSGVLHF; cdr3_nt: TGTGCCAGCAGTTACTCCGGGGTGCTCCACTTT
j_call: TRBJ1-6; v_call: TRBV9; d_call: TRBD1; clone_size: few; cdr3_aa: CASSLLPGQGSPLHF; cdr3_nt: TGTGCCAGCAGCCTCCTGCCGGGACAGGGCTCACCCCTCCACTTT
j_call: TRBJ2-3; v_call: TRBV7-2; d_call: -; clone_size: -; cdr3_aa: CASSSGLSDTQYF; cdr3_nt: TGTGCCAGCAGCTCGGGACTTTCAGATACGCAGTATTTT
j_call: TRBJ2-5; v_call: TRBV7-3; d_call: TRBD2; clone_size: -; cdr3_aa: CASSPNAGLAGEGKTQYF; cdr3_nt: TGTGCCAGCAGCCCTAACGCTGGACTAGCGGGAGAGGGGAAGACCCAGTACTTC
j_call: TRBJ1-6; v_call: TRBV7-9; d_call: -; clone_size: -; cdr3_aa: CASSPDTGNNSPLHF; cdr3_nt: TGTGCCAGCAGCCCCGATACAGGGAATAATTCACCCCTCCACTTT
j_call: TRBJ2-2; v_call: TRBV30; d_call: TRBD1; clone_size: -; cdr3_aa: CAWSVPSTGKPGELFF; cdr3_nt: TGTGCCTGGAGTGTACCCTCGACAGGGAAACCCGGGGAGCTGTTTTTT
j_call: TRBJ1-1; v_call: TRBV11-3; d_call: -; clone_size: -; cdr3_aa: CASSLDTNTEAFF; cdr3_nt: TGTGCCAGCAGCTTAGACACAAACACTGAAGCTTTCTTT
j_call: TRBJ2-7; v_call: TRBV27; d_call: -; clone_size: -; cdr3_aa: CASSLRRETYEQYF; cdr3_nt: TGTGCCAGCAGTTTGCGCAGGGAAACCTACGAGCAGTACTTC
j_call: TRBJ1-4; v_call: TRBV7-3; d_call: TRBD1; clone_size: -; cdr3_aa: CASRSRDRGNEKLFF; cdr3_nt: TGTGCCAGCAGATCCCGGGACAGGGGAAATGAAAAACTGTTTTTT
j_call: TRBJ2-1; v_call: TRBV24-1; d_call: -; clone_size: -; cdr3_aa: CATSDRGSSYNEQFF; cdr3_nt: TGTGCCACCAGTGATCGGGGAAGCTCCTACAATGAGCAGTTCTTC
j_call: TRBJ2-7; v_call: TRBV5-1; d_call: TRBD2; clone_size: -; cdr3_aa: CASSSGLAGGEQYF; cdr3_nt: TGCGCCAGCAGCTCCGGACTAGCAGGTGGGGAGCAGTACTTC
j_call: TRBJ2-2; v_call: TRBV18; d_call: TRBD2; clone_size: -; cdr3_aa: CASSRLLAGDHGELFF; cdr3_nt: TGTGCCAGCTCCCGCCTCCTAGCGGGAGACCACGGGGAGCTGTTTTTT
j_call: TRBJ1-1; v_call: TRBV30; d_call: -; clone_size: -; cdr3_aa: CAWSPTGPNTEAFF; cdr3_nt: TGTGCCTGGAGTCCGACAGGCCCGAACACTGAAGCTTTCTTT
j_call: TRBJ2-5; v_call: TRBV5-6; d_call: TRBD1; clone_size: -; cdr3_aa: CASSSGTGGFIRETQYF; cdr3_nt: TGTGCCAGCAGCTCCGGGACAGGGGGCTTTATTCGAGAGACCCAGTACTTC
j_call: TRBJ1-4; v_call: TRBV12-3/TRBV12-4; d_call: -; clone_size: -; cdr3_aa: CASSLQGEKLFF; cdr3_nt: TGTGCCAGCAGTTTGCAGGGGGAAAAACTGTTTTTT
j_call: TRBJ2-7; v_call: TRBV28; d_call: -; clone_size: -; cdr3_aa: CASSEQTGQVGEQYF; cdr3_nt: TGTGCCAGCAGCGAGCAAACAGGGCAGGTGGGCGAGCAGTACTTC
j_call: TRBJ1-1; v_call: TRBV12-3/TRBV12-4; d_call: -; clone_size: -; cdr3_aa: CASMERTEAFF; cdr3_nt: TGTGCCAGCATGGAGCGGACTGAAGCTTTCTTT
j_call: TRBJ2-2; v_call: TRBV19; d_call: -; clone_size: -; cdr3_aa: CASSIDGAVNTGELFF; cdr3_nt: TGTGCCAGTAGTATAGATGGGGCAGTGAACACCGGGGAGCTGTTTTTT
j_call: TRBJ1-2; v_call: TRBV7-2; d_call: TRBD1; clone_size: -; cdr3_aa: CASSSAGQGARGYTF; cdr3_nt: TGTGCCAGCAGCTCAGCCGGACAGGGGGCGCGAGGCTACACCTTC
j_call: TRBJ1-5; v_call: TRBV4-2; d_call: -; clone_size: -; cdr3_aa: CASSQDSGRNQPQHF; cdr3_nt: TGTGCCAGCAGCCAAGATTCAGGGAGGAATCAGCCCCAGCATTTT